This T cell receptor beta chain was recorded in a study of blood T cells in healthy people across ages. About the research overall: About one barcoded beta molecule was captured per two T cells (by template switching). Study-level findings and limits: Unsorted PBMCs ruled out conclusive naive versus antigen-experienced comparison.

Details on this clonotype: The antigen remains unidentified. Since a much larger clone is just one base distant, this may be a read error.

Through a sample-barcoded 5' primer and a J-beta primer mix, a second PCR was run for about 6 to 11 cycles. A single record per CDR3 protein comes from TCRdb applying MiXCR to the 5' RACE reads. The data hold approximately 900,000 distinct CDR3 sequences, with roughly 28% observed a single time. The authors isolated at least 7 million PBMCs per sample. The CDR3 length is 18 residues. V was pared by 1 base and J by 10 bases, with 17 bases of the junction left unmatched. Per the germline V gene, CDR1 is SGHTA and CDR2 is FQGNSA. In addition, the sample was reused for a study of T cells of mothers and their children.

The sample comprised blood. This rearrangement joins TRBV7-2 to TRBJ2-1, with 9 positions matching TRBD2. This clonotype was obtained from a woman between 40 and 50 years old in good health. The chain's CDR3 is CASSLGLAGAIRTYEQFF. For the CDR3, the DNA is TGTGCCAGCAGCTTAGGATTAGCGGGGGCCATCAGAACCTACGAGCAGTTCTTC.